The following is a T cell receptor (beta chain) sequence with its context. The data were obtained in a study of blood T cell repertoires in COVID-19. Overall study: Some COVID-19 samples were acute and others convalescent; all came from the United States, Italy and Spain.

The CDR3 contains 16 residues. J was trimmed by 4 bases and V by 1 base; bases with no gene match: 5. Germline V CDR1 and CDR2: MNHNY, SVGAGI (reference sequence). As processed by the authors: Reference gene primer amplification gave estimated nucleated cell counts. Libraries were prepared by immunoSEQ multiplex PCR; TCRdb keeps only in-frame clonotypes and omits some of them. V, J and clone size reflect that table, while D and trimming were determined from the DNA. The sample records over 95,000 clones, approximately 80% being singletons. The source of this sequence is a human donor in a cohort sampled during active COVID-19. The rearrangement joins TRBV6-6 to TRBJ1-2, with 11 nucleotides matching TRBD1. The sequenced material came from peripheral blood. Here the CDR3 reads CASSYLSGTGGYGYTF. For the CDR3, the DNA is TGTGCCAGCAGTTACTTGTCCGGGACAGGGGGCTATGGCTACACCTTC.